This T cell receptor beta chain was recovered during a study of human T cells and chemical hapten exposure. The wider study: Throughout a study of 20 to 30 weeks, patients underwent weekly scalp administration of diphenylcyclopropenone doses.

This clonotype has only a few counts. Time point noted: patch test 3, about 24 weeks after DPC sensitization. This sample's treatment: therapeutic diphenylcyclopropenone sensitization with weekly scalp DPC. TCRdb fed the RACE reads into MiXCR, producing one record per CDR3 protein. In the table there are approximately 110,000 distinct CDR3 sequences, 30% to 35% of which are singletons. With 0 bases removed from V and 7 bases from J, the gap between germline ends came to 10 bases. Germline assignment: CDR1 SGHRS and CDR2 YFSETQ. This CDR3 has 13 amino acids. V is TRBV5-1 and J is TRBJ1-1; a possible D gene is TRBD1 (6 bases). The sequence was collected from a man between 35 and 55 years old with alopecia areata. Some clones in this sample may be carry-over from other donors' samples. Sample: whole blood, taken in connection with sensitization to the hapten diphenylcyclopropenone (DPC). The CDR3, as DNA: TGCGCCAGCAGCTTGGTACAGGGTGGTGAAGCTTTCTTT. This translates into CASSLVQGGEAFF.